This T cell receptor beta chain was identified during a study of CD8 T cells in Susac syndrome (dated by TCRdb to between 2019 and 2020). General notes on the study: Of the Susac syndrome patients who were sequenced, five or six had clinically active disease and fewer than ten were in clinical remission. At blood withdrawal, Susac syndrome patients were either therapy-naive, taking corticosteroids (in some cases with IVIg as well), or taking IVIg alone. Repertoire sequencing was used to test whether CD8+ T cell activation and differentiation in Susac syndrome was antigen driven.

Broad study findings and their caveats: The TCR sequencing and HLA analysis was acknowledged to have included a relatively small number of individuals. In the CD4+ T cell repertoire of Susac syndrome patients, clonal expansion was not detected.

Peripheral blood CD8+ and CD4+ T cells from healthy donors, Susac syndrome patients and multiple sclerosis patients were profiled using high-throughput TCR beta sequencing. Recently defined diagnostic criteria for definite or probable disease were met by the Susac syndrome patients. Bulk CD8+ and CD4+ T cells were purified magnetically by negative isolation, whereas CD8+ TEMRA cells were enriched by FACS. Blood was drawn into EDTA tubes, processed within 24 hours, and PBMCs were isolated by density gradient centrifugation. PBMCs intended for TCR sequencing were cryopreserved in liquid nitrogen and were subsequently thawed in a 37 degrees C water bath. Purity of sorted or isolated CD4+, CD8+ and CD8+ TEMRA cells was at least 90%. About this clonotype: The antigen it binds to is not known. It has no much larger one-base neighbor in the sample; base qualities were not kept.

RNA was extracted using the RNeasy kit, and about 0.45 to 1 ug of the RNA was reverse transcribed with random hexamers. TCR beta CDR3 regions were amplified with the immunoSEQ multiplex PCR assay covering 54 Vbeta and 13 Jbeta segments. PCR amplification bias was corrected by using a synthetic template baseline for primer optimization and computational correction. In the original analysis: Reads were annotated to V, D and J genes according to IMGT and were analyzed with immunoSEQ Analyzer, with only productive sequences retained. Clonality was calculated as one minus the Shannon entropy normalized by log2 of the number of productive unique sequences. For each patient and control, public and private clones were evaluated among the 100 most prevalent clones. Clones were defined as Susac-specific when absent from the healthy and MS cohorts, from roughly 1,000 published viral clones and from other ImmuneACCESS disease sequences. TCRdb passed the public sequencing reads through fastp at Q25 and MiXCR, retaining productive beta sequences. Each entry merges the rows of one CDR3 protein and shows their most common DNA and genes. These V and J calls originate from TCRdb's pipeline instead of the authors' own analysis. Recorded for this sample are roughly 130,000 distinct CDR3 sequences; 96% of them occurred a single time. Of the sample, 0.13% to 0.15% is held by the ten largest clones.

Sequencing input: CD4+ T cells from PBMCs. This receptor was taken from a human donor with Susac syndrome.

The sequenced DNA is TGTGCCAGCTCACCGGGCGCAGGGTCCTACGAGCAGTACTTC. Translated, this gives CASSPGAGSYEQYF. Recombination connected TRBV18 to TRBJ2-7; 5 matching bases give a weak D call of TRBD1. From its cysteine to its phenylalanine, the CDR3 spans 14 amino acids. The only DNA kept is the CDR3, 42 bases in frame from the first base. V and J are truncated by 3 bases and 1 base respectively, leaving an intervening sequence of 10 bases. Looking up the germline V gene yields CDR1 KGHSH and CDR2 LQKENI.